Listed below are T cell receptor beta chains from one sample, sequenced in a study of T cells expressing NK-cell markers. Following a re-call of the 5' RACE reads, TCRdb has one entry per CDR3 protein and lacks DNA. The table lists about 150,000 distinct CDR3 sequences. The sequenced material came from blood T cells: a sorted CD56 or NKG2C T cell subset, CD4+ or CD8+ T cells, or bulk PBMC T cells (not recorded which). Source of these receptors: a man aged 18 to 29 in good health. Both conserved end residues are part of each CDR3. Only some rows state a clone size, as once, few, many or a class for expanded clones.

J gene	V gene	clone size	CDR3 protein
TRBJ2-7	TRBV7-9	-	CASSRLMGTGFVVQYF
TRBJ2-3	TRBV11-2	-	CASSQTGSRTDTQYF
TRBJ2-5	TRBV7-9	medium-sized	CASSLFSTGGQETQYF
TRBJ2-1	TRBV24-1	-	CATSDSRDPHWEQFF
TRBJ2-1	TRBV9	-	CASSTGVEQFF
TRBJ2-1	TRBV7-8	-	CASSPGLAGLYSYNEQFF
TRBJ2-5	TRBV10-1	-	CASSGGSQETQYF
TRBJ2-2	TRBV5-4	-	CASSLGSGSITGELFF
TRBJ1-2	TRBV12-3/TRBV12-4	-	CASSPNRVGTGGYTF
TRBJ2-3	TRBV11-2	-	CASSLGGGYAPSTDTQYF
TRBJ2-2	TRBV29-1	-	CSGRVGGELFF
TRBJ2-7	TRBV7-9	-	CASSTGTSGSYEQYF
TRBJ2-7	TRBV7-9	-	CASSPGPSSYEQYF
TRBJ2-1	TRBV5-1	-	CASQIATHNEQFF
TRBJ2-2	TRBV6-2/TRBV6-3	-	CASSYSGDMGELFF
TRBJ1-5	TRBV29-1	-	CSVENRTGRNQPQHF
TRBJ2-6	TRBV30	-	CAWSTPRGANVLTF
TRBJ1-2	TRBV7-9	-	CASSPGTVVGYTF
TRBJ2-7	TRBV18	-	CASSRDVAGGSYEQYF
TRBJ2-3	TRBV2	-	CASTASGRDTQYF
TRBJ1-2	TRBV7-6	-	CASSLAHGTNYGYTF
TRBJ2-2	TRBV25-1	-	CATDSGFSGELFF
TRBJ2-1	TRBV7-9	-	CASIPGSRDITYNEQFF
TRBJ2-1	TRBV29-1	-	CSVEELGGSYNEQFF
TRBJ1-1	TRBV5-1	-	CASSSDIYYGEAFF
TRBJ2-7	TRBV4-3	-	CASSQGGLAGYEQYF
TRBJ1-1	TRBV7-2	-	CASSLAGVEAFF
TRBJ1-1	TRBV5-1	-	CASSSAGGADTEAFF
TRBJ2-5	TRBV6-2/TRBV6-3	-	CASSYSDRLLAGEETQYF
TRBJ2-7	TRBV5-1	-	CASSFTGQGVHEQYF
TRBJ2-6	TRBV19	-	CASTMGTSGANVLTF
TRBJ1-5	TRBV19	-	CASSIVGNNQPQHF
TRBJ2-1	TRBV19	-	CASSRLAGTYNEQFF
TRBJ2-7	TRBV7-8	-	CASSLRDRGEQYF
TRBJ1-4	TRBV12-3/TRBV12-4	-	CASTPTLTNEKLFF
TRBJ2-1	TRBV19	-	CASKTSGRANEQFF
TRBJ2-1	TRBV5-1	-	CASSPIAGGGVYNEQFF
TRBJ1-4	TRBV4-1	-	CASSMSERLFF
TRBJ1-5	TRBV5-1	-	CASRVDGTANQPQHF
TRBJ2-3	TRBV23-1	-	CASSPKPQDTQYF
TRBJ2-1	TRBV2	-	CASTTSSYEQFF
TRBJ2-5	TRBV7-6	-	CASSAGQGAQGETQYF
TRBJ1-4	TRBV6-5	-	CASSYSSGGEKLFF
TRBJ2-5	TRBV4-3	-	CASSQDGNSRETQYF
TRBJ2-3	TRBV23-1	-	CASSQSADTLSTDTQYF
TRBJ2-7	TRBV6-5	-	CASSTPGTLEAYEQYF